The 10 T cell receptor beta chains presented below share a single source sample, sequenced in a study of Ad26.COV2.S vaccination and SARS-CoV-2 variants. Using immunoSEQ multiplex PCR, the repertoire was profiled, and TCRdb retains in-frame clones only, with some absent. The sample carries a few hundred thousand clones, 90% recorded once. Treatment given: around 19 received Ad26.COV2.S at low or high dose, single or two shots; about five received placebo; per-sample allocation not given. Sampling happened 63 days after the first vaccine or placebo injection. The sequenced sample was peripheral blood, obtained in a trial of Ad26.COV2.S vaccine versus placebo. The origin of the receptors is a person between 18 and 60 years old who received the Ad26.COV2.S COVID-19 vaccine or a placebo.

This chain joins TRBV2 and TRBJ2-1, with 12 bases that match TRBD2. CDR3 length: 18 residues. Germline CDR1 is SNHLY and CDR2 is FYNNEI. J gave up 7 bases and V 4 bases, and 14 bases lay outside the gene matches. Written as DNA, the CDR3 is TGTGCCAGCAGTGGGGTACGGCCTAGCGGGGGGGTCCTTAATGAGCAGTTCTTC. Residues: CASSGVRPSGGVLNEQFF.

This chain connects TRBV5-1 to TRBJ2-1; possible D gene TRBD2, 6 bases. Deletions cut 0 bases from V and 8 bases from J, with 27 bases between. Germline-derived CDR1 and CDR2 are SGHRS and YFSETQ. The CDR3 extends over 19 amino acids. CDR3 loop: CASSLATYRDFLKRDEQFF. The DNA of the CDR3 is TGCGCCAGCAGCTTGGCCACTTACCGGGACTTCTTAAAGCGGGATGAGCAGTTCTTC. Based on the CDR3 plus reference TRBV5-1 and TRBJ2-1, the full variable domain is KAGVTQTPRYLIKTRGQQVTLSCSPISGHRSVSWYQQTPGQGLQFLFEYFSETQRNKGNFPGRFSGRQFSNSRSEMNVSTLELGDSALYLCASSLATYRDFLKRDEQFFGPGTRLTVL.

This chain connects TRBV6-2 or TRBV6-3 to TRBJ1-1; TRBD1 is a possible D gene (6 bases). Germline CDR1 MNHEY, CDR2 SVGEGT. Trimming pared 4 bases from V and 0 bases from J, leaving 12 bases between. This CDR3 region has 15 residues. The CDR3 nucleotides are TGTGCCAGCAGTTGGACCGGACAGTTGAACACTGAAGCTTTCTTT. It translates to CASSWTGQLNTEAFF.

This sequence joins TRBV5-5 and TRBJ2-7; D gene ambiguous. CDR1 is SGHKS, CDR2 YYEKEE, per germline (reference sequence). The CDR3 has 15 amino acids. The V end lost 0 bases, the J end lost 6 bases, and 16 bases lay between the germline ends. The CDR3 here is CASSLGAGRYGEQYF. The DNA for the CDR3 is TGTGCCAGCAGCTTGGGGGCAGGAAGGTACGGCGAGCAGTACTTC.

This CDR3 is CASSIVDRGYTEAFF. In DNA, the CDR3 is TGTGCCAGTAGTATAGTAGACAGGGGGTACACTGAAGCTTTCTTT. The genes are TRBV19 and TRBJ1-1, with 9 bases identical to TRBD1. V gave up 1 base and J gave up 3 bases; unmatched junction bases: 3. CDR3 length: 15 residues. The germline V gene has CDR1 LNHDA and CDR2 SQIVND (reference sequence).

The chain employs TRBV30 and TRBJ2-1; 10 bases map to TRBD2. With 1 base clipped from V and 2 bases from J, the junction kept 2 bases outside the gene matches. Germline CDR1 and CDR2: GTSNPN and SVGIG (reference sequence). The CDR3 covers 15 residues. The CDR3 DNA sequence: TGTGCCTGGAGTGGTGGACTAGCGGCCTACAATGAGCAGTTCTTC. This translates into CAWSGGLAAYNEQFF.

Comment on this clone: The sample carries other DNA sequences with the same CDR3. The chain couples TRBV6-5 to TRBJ1-1; unclear D gene. The CDR3 is 13 residues long. Between the trimmed V and J ends, which lost 2 bases and 0 bases, there was a span of 4 bases. Germline assignment: CDR1 MNHEY and CDR2 SVGAGI. CDR3: CASSYSVNTEAFF. CDR3 coding DNA: TGTGCCAGCAGTTACAGTGTGAACACTGAAGCTTTCTTT.

This sequence joins TRBV7-9 and TRBJ2-5; D is uncertain. V lost 4 bases and J 9 bases, leaving 12 bases between the germline ends. The CDR3 is 12 amino acids. Germline CDR1 SEHNR, CDR2 FQNEAQ (reference sequence). The DNA for the CDR3 is TGTGCCAGCAGCTCAGTGGTTTCGGCCCAGTACTTC. This codes for CASSSVVSAQYF.

The chain has TRBV6-5 and TRBJ2-2; 8 positions agree with TRBD1. The CDR3 runs 15 residues. After removal of 6 bases from V and 4 bases from J, the junction contained 7 bases not matched to a gene. Germline CDR1 MNHEY, CDR2 SVGAGI. The CDR3 sequence: CASSLQGGPTGELFF. DNA for the CDR3: TGTGCCAGCAGCCTACAGGGGGGTCCCACCGGGGAGCTGTTTTTT.

This chain joins TRBV4-2 and TRBJ1-1; D is ambiguous. Trimming took off 0 bases at V and 3 bases at J, with 14 bases between the two ends. The CDR3 consists of 16 residues. CDR1 is LGHNA and CDR2 is YNFKEQ in the germline V gene. The CDR3 DNA follows: TGTGCCAGCAGCCAAGATCGAACACCCACGGACACTGAAGCTTTCTTT. As protein: CASSQDRTPTDTEAFF.